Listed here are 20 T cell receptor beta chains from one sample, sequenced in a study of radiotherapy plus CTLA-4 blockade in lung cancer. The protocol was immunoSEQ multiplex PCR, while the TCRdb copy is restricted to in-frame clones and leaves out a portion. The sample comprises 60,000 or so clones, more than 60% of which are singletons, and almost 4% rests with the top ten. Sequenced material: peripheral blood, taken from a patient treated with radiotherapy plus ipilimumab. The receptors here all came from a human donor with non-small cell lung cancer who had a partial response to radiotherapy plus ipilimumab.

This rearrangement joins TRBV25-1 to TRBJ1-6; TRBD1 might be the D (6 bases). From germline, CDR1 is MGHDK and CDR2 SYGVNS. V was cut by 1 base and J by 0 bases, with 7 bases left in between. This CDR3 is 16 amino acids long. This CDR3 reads CASSELGGSYNSPLHF. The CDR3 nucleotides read TGTGCCAGCAGTGAATTAGGGGGCTCCTATAATTCACCCCTCCACTTT.

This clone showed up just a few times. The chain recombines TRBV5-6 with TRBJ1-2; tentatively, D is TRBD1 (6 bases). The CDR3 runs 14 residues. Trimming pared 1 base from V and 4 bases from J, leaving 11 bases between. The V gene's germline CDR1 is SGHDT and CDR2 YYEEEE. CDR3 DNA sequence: TGTGCCAGCAGCTTGAGTGGGGGCCTCTATGGCTACACCTTC. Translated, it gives CASSLSGGLYGYTF. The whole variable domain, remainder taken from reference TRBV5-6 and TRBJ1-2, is DAGVTQSPTHLIKTRGQQVTLRCSPKSGHDTVSWYQQALGQGPQFIFQYYEEEERQRGNFPDRFSGHQFPNYSSELNVNALLLGDSALYLCASSLSGGLYGYTFGSGTRLTVV.

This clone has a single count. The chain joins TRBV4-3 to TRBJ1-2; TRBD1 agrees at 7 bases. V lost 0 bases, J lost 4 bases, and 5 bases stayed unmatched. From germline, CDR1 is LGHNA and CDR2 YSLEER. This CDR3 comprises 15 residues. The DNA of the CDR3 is TGCGCCAGCAGCCAAGACCAGGGGGGAAGCTATGGCTACACCTTC. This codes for CASSQDQGGSYGYTF.

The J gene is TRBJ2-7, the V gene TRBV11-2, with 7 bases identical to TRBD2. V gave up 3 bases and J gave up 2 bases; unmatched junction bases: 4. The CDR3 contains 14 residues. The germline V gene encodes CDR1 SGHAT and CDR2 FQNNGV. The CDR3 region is CASSLGTTAYEQYF. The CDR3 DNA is TGTGCCAGCAGCTTGGGGACTACCGCCTACGAGCAGTACTTC. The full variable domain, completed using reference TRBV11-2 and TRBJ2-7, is EAGVAQSPRYKIIEKRQSVAFWCNPISGHATLYWYQQILGQGPKLLIQFQNNGVVDDSQLPKDRFSAERLKGVDSTLKIQPAKLEDSAVYLCASSLGTTAYEQYFGPGTRLTVT.

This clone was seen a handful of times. As DNA, the CDR3 is TGTGCCAGCAGCGCCACAGGGGGCGGAGACACCATATATTTT. This codes for CASSATGGGDTIYF. V is TRBV9 and J is TRBJ1-3; 9 bases align to TRBD1. Germline V lookup: CDR1 SGDLS, CDR2 YYNGEE. The CDR3 is 14 residues long. Trimming took 3 bases from V and 8 from J; bases not matched to a gene: 6.

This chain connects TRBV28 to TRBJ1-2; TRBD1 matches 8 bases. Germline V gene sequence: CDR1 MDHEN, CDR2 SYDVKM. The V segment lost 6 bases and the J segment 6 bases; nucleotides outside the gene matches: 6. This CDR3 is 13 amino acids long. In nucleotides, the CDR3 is TGTGCCAGCAGCCCCAGGGGGCGGGATGGCTACACCTTC. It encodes CASSPRGRDGYTF.

The CDR3 is CAAKNQGYGYTF. For the CDR3, the DNA is TGTGCAGCTAAAAACCAGGGCTATGGCTACACCTTC. This chain uses TRBV6-5 with TRBJ1-2; maybe TRBD1 (5 bases). Germline lookup yields CDR1 MNHEY and CDR2 SVGAGI. The CDR3 sequence is 12 residues long.

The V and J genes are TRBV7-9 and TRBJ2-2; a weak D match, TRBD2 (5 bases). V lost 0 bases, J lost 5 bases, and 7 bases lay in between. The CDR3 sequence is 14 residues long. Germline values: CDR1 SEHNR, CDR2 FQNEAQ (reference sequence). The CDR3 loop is CASSLARATGELFF. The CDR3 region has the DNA TGTGCCAGCAGCTTAGCGCGGGCTACCGGGGAGCTGTTTTTT.

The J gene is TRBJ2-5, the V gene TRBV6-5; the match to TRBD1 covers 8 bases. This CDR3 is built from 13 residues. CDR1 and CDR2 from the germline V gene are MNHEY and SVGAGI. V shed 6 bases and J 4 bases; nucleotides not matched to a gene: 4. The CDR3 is CASSRDRGETQYF. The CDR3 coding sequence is TGTGCCAGCAGCCGTGACAGGGGAGAGACCCAGTACTTC.

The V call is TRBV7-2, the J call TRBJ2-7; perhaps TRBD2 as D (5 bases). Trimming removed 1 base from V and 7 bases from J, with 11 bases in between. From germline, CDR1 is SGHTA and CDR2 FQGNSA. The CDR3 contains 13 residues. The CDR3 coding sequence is TGTGCCAGCAGCTTAGAACCGCGAGGGGAGCAGTACTTC. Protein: CASSLEPRGEQYF.

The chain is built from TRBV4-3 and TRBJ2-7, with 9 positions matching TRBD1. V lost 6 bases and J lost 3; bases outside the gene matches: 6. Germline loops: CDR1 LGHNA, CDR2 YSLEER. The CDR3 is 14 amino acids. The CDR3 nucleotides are TGCGCCAGCAGTACACAGGGGGCTGGCTACGAGCAGTACTTC. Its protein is CASSTQGAGYEQYF.

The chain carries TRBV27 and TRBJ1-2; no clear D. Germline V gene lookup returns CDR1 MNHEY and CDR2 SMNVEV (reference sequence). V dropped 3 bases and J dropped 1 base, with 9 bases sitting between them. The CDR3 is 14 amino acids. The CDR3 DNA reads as TGTGCCAGCAGTTTTGACGGGATTAACTATGGCTACACCTTC. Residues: CASSFDGINYGYTF.

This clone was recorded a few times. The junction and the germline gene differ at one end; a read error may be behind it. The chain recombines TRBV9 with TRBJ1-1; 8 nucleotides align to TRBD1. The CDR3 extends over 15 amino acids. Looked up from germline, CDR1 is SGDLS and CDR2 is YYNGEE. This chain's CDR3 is CASRVGTGGNTEAFF. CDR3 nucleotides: TGTGCCAGCAGGGTAGGGACAGGTGGCAACACTGAAGCTTTCTTT. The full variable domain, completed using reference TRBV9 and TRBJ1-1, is DSGVTQTPKHLITATGQRVTLRCSPRSGDLSVYWYQQSLDQGLQFLIQYYNGEERAKGNILERFSAQQFPDLHSELNLSSLELGDSALYFCASRVGTGGNTEAFFGQGTRLTVV.

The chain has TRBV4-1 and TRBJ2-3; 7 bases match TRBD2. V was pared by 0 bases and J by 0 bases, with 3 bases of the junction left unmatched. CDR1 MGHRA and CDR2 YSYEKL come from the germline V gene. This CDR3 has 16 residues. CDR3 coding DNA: TGCGCCAGCAGCCAAGAGCTAGCGGAAAGCACAGATACGCAGTATTTT. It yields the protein CASSQELAESTDTQYF.

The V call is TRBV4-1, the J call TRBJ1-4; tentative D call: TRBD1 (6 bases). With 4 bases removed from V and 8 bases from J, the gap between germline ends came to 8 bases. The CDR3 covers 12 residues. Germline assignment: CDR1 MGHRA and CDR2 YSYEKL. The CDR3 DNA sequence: TGCGCCAGCAGCCCTCAGGGGGAAAAACTGTTTTTT. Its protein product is CASSPQGEKLFF.

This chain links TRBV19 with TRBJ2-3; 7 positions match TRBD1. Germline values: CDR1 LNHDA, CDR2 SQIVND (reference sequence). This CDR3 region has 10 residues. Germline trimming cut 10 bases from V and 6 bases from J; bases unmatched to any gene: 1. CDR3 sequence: CATRGDTQYF. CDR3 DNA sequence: TGTGCCACCAGGGGGGATACGCAGTATTTT.

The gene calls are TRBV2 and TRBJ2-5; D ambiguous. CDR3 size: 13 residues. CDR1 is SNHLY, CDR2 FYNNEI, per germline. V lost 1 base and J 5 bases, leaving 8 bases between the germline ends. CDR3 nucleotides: TGTGCCAGCAGTGAAGGTTGGCGGGAGACCCAGTACTTC. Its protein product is CASSEGWRETQYF.

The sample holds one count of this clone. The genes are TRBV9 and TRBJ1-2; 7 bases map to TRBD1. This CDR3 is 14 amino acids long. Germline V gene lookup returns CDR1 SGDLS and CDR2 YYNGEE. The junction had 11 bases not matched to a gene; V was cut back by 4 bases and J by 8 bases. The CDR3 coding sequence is TGTGCCAGCAGCACGGGGACAGACCTAGGCGGCTACACCTTC. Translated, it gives CASSTGTDLGGYTF. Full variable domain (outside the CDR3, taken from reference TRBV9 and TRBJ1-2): DSGVTQTPKHLITATGQRVTLRCSPRSGDLSVYWYQQSLDQGLQFLIQYYNGEERAKGNILERFSAQQFPDLHSELNLSSLELGDSALYFCASSTGTDLGGYTFGSGTRLTVV.

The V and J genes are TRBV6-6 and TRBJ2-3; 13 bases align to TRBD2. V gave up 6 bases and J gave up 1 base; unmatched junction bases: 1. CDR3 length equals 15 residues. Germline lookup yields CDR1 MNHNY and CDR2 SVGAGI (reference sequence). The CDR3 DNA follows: TGTGCCAGCAGCGGACTAGCGGGGGGCACAGATACGCAGTATTTT. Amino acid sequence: CASSGLAGGTDTQYF.

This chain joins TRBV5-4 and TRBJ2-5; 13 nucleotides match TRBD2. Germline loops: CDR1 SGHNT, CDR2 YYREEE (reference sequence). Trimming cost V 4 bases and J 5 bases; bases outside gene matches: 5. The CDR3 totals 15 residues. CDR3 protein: CASSPGLAGEETQYF. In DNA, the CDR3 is TGTGCCAGCAGCCCTGGACTAGCGGGGGAGGAGACCCAGTACTTC.